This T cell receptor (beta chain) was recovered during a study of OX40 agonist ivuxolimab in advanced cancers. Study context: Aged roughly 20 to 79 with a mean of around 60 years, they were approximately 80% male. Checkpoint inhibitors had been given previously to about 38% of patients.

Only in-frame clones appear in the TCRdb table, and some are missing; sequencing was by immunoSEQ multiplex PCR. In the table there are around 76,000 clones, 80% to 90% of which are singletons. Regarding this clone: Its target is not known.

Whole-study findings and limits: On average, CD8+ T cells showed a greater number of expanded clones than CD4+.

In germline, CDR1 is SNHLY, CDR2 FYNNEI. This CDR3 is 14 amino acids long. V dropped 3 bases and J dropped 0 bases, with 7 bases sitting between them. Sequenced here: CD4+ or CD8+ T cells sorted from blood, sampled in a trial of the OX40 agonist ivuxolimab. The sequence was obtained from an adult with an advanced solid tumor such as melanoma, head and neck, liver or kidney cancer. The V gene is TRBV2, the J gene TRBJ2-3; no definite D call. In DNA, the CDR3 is TGTGCCAGCAGTGAGGTCTCTAGCACAGATACGCAGTATTTT. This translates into CASSEVSSTDTQYF.